Listed below are T cell receptor beta chains from one sample, sequenced in a study of T-cell reconstitution after alpha-beta-depleted transplantation in children. MiXCR was run by TCRdb on the PCR reads, yielding one entry per CDR3 protein. The profile shows about 580,000 distinct CDR3 sequences, roughly 24% of them singletons. This specimen was PBMCs, mostly from graft donor cells, taken 360 days after TCRalphabeta/CD19-depleted stem cell transplant. The source of these receptors is a boy under two years old who had a stem cell transplant for acute myeloid leukemia, so the T cells may come from the graft donor. Both conserved end residues are part of each CDR3. A D gene is named only where the DNA matches it firmly. Clone size is not always given. Where it is, it says once, few, many or a class for expanded clones.

v_call,j_call,d_call,clone_size,cdr3_aa,cdr3_nt
TRBV20-1,TRBJ1-4,TRBD1,many,CSARRQGGNEKLFF,TGCAGTGCCCGTAGACAGGGAGGTAATGAAAAACTGTTTTTT
TRBV5-1,TRBJ2-4,-,many,CASSLQGPAKNIQYF,TGCGCCAGCAGCTTGCAAGGGCCAGCCAAAAACATTCAGTACTTC
TRBV3-1,TRBJ1-1,TRBD1,many,CASSHRDRGTEAFF,TGTGCCAGCAGCCACCGGGACAGGGGCACTGAAGCTTTCTTT
TRBV4-2,TRBJ2-1,-,many,CASSQDLLYNEQFF,TGTGCCAGCAGCCAAGACCTCCTCTACAATGAGCAGTTCTTC
TRBV10-3,TRBJ1-5,-,few,CAISEAASNQPQHF,TGTGCCATCAGTGAGGCGGCTAGCAATCAGCCCCAGCATTTT
TRBV29-1,TRBJ1-4,-,few,CSVVRAGANEKLFF,TGCAGCGTTGTTAGGGCAGGGGCTAATGAAAAACTGTTTTTT
TRBV2,TRBJ2-3,-,few,CASTPVFDTQYF,TGTGCCAGCACTCCTGTTTTTGATACGCAGTATTTT
TRBV21-1,TRBJ2-5,-,many,CASSTPDRWQETQYF,TGTGCCAGCAGCACCCCGGACAGGTGGCAAGAGACCCAGTACTTC
TRBV20-1,TRBJ2-7,-,many,CSARAPGQLFSYEQYF,TGCAGTGCTAGAGCTCCGGGACAATTGTTTTCCTACGAGCAGTACTTC
TRBV12-3/TRBV12-4,TRBJ2-5,-,many,CASSFGGFQETQYF,TGTGCCAGCAGTTTCGGGGGTTTTCAAGAGACCCAGTACTTC
TRBV20-1,TRBJ2-4,TRBD2,few,CSASPGGDIQYF,TGCAGTGCTAGCCCTGGGGGGGACATTCAGTACTTC
TRBV7-2,TRBJ1-1,-,-,CASSSTVHLNTEAFF,TGTGCCAGCAGCTCCACCGTACACCTGAACACTGAAGCTTTCTTT
TRBV29-1,TRBJ1-2,TRBD1,many,CSVELGQGFGGYTF,TGCAGCGTTGAATTGGGACAGGGGTTCGGTGGCTACACCTTC
TRBV28,TRBJ2-1,-,-,CASTYELWNISSYNEQFF,TGTGCCAGCACCTACGAACTATGGAATATAAGCTCCTACAATGAGCAGTTCTTC
TRBV6-1,TRBJ2-6,-,-,CASSERGKTSGANVLTF,TGTGCCAGCAGTGAAAGGGGTAAAACTTCCGGGGCCAACGTCCTGACTTTC
TRBV6-4,TRBJ2-3,-,-,CASSDRASTDTQYF,TGTGCCAGCAGTGACAGGGCTAGCACAGATACGCAGTATTTT
TRBV9,TRBJ1-2,TRBD1,few,CASSGQGWGKTNYGYTF,TGTGCCAGCAGCGGACAGGGATGGGGCAAGACTAACTATGGCTACACCTTC
TRBV6-1,TRBJ2-5,-,many,CASSFGTGETQYF,TGTGCCAGCAGCTTCGGGACTGGGGAGACCCAGTACTTC
TRBV6-5,TRBJ2-3,-,few,CASSYSGGGERAQYF,TGTGCCAGCAGTTACTCTGGAGGCGGGGAAAGAGCGCAGTATTTT
TRBV12-3/TRBV12-4,TRBJ1-5,-,many,CASSKENQPQHF,TGTGCCAGCAGCAAGGAGAATCAGCCCCAGCATTTT
TRBV2,TRBJ2-1,TRBD1,-,CASRDRGFNEQFF,TGTGCCAGCAGGGACAGGGGGTTCAATGAGCAGTTCTTC
TRBV7-6,TRBJ2-7,-,-,CASSLEGEDHYEQYF,TGTGCCAGCAGCTTAGAAGGGGAAGATCACTACGAGCAGTACTTC
TRBV7-9,TRBJ2-5,-,many,CASSLIGREETQYF,TGTGCCAGCAGCTTAATAGGCAGGGAGGAGACCCAGTACTTC
TRBV20-1,TRBJ2-1,TRBD2,few,CSARDRGAGGSYNEQFF,TGCAGTGCTAGAGATAGGGGGGCGGGGGGCTCCTACAATGAGCAGTTCTTC
TRBV10-3,TRBJ2-3,-,few,CAIRADFSTDTQYF,TGTGCCATCAGGGCAGATTTTTCCACAGATACGCAGTATTTT
TRBV20-1,TRBJ2-1,TRBD2,many,CSAGGATSGGGNEQFF,TGCAGTGCTGGCGGGGCTACTAGCGGGGGGGGCAATGAGCAGTTCTTC
TRBV20-1,TRBJ2-1,-,many,CSARDRDTYNEQFF,TGCAGTGCTCGAGACCGGGACACCTACAATGAGCAGTTCTTC
TRBV6-1,TRBJ1-4,TRBD1,-,CASSRDREGGKLFF,TGTGCCAGCAGTCGAGACAGGGAGGGAGGAAAACTGTTTTTT
TRBV6-1,TRBJ2-2,-,-,CASSGGGQINTGELFF,TGTGCCAGCAGTGGGGGGGGACAGATCAACACCGGGGAGCTGTTTTTT
TRBV6-5,TRBJ2-3,-,-,CASSYSNLLYTDTQYF,TGTGCCAGCAGTTACTCCAACTTACTCTACACAGATACGCAGTATTTT
TRBV10-3,TRBJ2-7,-,-,CAISERDFTGNEQYF,TGTGCCATCAGTGAGAGGGACTTCACCGGGAACGAGCAGTACTTC
TRBV12-3/TRBV12-4,TRBJ2-2,-,-,CASSFQDTGLDTGELFF,TGTGCCAGCAGTTTTCAGGACACAGGGTTGGACACCGGGGAGCTGTTTTTT